These 23 T cell receptor beta chains came from one sample sequenced in a study of beta chain features in type 1 diabetes. The antigens these receptors bind are not known. Whole-study results and caveats: Within each of all four CD4+ subsets, Type 1 diabetes patients had TCRB CDR3s that were moderately but significantly shorter.

Reverse transcription of all isolated RNA meant that expressed TCRB transcripts were sequenced. Clones were read by immunoSEQ multiplex PCR, and TCRdb kept only the in-frame ones, dropping some. The sample has 350,000 to 450,000 clones, around 12% seen once. The sequencing sample was made of naive CD4+ T cells from blood. These receptors originate from a woman aged 18-30 years with type 1 diabetes.

A few counts support this clone. The chain employs TRBV7-2 and TRBJ2-7, with D perhaps TRBD1 (7 bases). V lost 4 bases to trimming and J lost 6 bases, with 16 bases between them. Germline CDR1 is SGHTA and CDR2 is FQGNSA. The CDR3 length is 14 residues. CDR3 nucleotides: TGTGCCAGCAGCTCCGGGACTTCAGGGGGCGAGCAGTACTTC. Its translation: CASSSGTSGGEQYF.

This clone was seen a few times. This sequence joins TRBV28 and TRBJ2-4, with D uncertain. Deletions cut 3 bases from V and 1 base from J, with 22 bases between. The germline CDR1 and CDR2 sequences are MDHEN and SYDVKM. The CDR3 has 19 residues. The CDR3 reads CASSFFDTGRSSAKNIQYF. The CDR3 coding sequence is TGTGCCAGCAGTTTTTTCGACACCGGCAGATCCTCGGCCAAAAACATTCAGTACTTC.

This clone was found a few times. The rearrangement joins TRBV29-1 to TRBJ2-2; 9 bases are a match to TRBD1. From germline, CDR1 is SQVTM and CDR2 ANQGSEA. V was pared by 7 bases and J by 3 bases, with 12 bases of the junction left unmatched. This CDR3 is 16 amino acids long. The CDR3 DNA is TGCAGCGGGGGGGATACAGGGGGCGCGGACACCGGGGAGCTGTTTTTT. It codes for CSGGDTGGADTGELFF.

This chain's CDR3 is CASSLVSYGYTF. In DNA form, the CDR3 reads TGTGCCAGCAGCTTAGTCAGTTATGGCTACACCTTC. This chain connects TRBV7-9 to TRBJ1-2; D unclear. V lost 1 base to trimming and J lost 5 bases, with 5 bases between them. The germline CDR1 and CDR2 sequences are SEHNR and FQNEAQ (reference sequence). CDR3 length equals 12 residues.

This clone was counted between two and nine times. CDR3 sequence: CASSLAGVYGYTF. Written as DNA, the CDR3 is TGTGCCAGCAGCTTGGCAGGGGTCTATGGCTACACCTTC. The V and J genes are TRBV5-6 and TRBJ1-2, with a weak D call TRBD1 (6 bases). This CDR3 has 13 residues. Germline CDR1 is SGHDT and CDR2 is YYEEEE. The V and J ends lost 0 bases and 4 bases respectively, with 7 bases between them.

This clone was counted a few times. The chain employs TRBV5-1 and TRBJ1-2; the D gene is possibly TRBD1 (6 bases). The CDR3 totals 14 residues. V was trimmed by 2 bases and J by 2 bases, leaving 10 bases between them. The germline gives CDR1 SGHRS, CDR2 YFSETQ. Here the CDR3 DNA reads TGCGCCAGCAGCTTACAGGGACCGAACTATGGCTACACCTTC. This encodes CASSLQGPNYGYTF.

This chain connects TRBV7-8 to TRBJ2-4; TRBD2 is a possible D gene (7 bases). Germline V lookup: CDR1 SGHVS, CDR2 FQNEAQ. There are 16 residues in the CDR3. With 4 bases removed from V and 7 bases from J, the gap between germline ends came to 20 bases. CDR3 residues: CASSSIAGALLNIQYF. CDR3 nucleotides: TGTGCCAGCAGCTCCATCGCGGGGGCGCTTCTGAACATTCAGTACTTC.

This clone was observed a few times. The gene calls are TRBV19 and TRBJ2-2; possible D gene TRBD2, 6 bases. CDR3 size: 15 residues. V was shortened by 5 bases and J by 6 bases, with 16 bases between the two germline ends. CDR1 LNHDA and CDR2 SQIVND come from the germline V gene (reference sequence). The CDR3 coding sequence is TGTGCCAGTAGTCCCGGACTAATTCCCCCCGGGGAGCTGTTTTTT. It is translated as CASSPGLIPPGELFF. Full variable domain (remainder filled in from reference TRBV19 and TRBJ2-2): DGGITQSPKYLFRKEGQNVTLSCEQNLNHDAMYWYRQDPGQGLRLIYYSQIVNDFQKGDIAEGYSVSREKKESFPLTVTSAQKNPTAFYLCASSPGLIPPGELFFGEGSRLTVL.

This chain joins TRBV19 and TRBJ2-3, with D possibly matching TRBD1 (6 bases). The CDR3 extends over 13 amino acids. Germline-derived CDR1 and CDR2 are LNHDA and SQIVND (reference sequence). Deletions cut 10 bases from V and 3 bases from J, with 14 bases between. CDR3 in DNA: TGTGCCATTTCGGACAGAGCTACAGATACGCAGTATTTT. This translates into CAISDRATDTQYF.

This clone has only a few counts. For the CDR3, the DNA is TGTGCCAACGGACAGAACGTCTACGAGCAGTACTTC. Amino acids: CANGQNVYEQYF. The chain links TRBV10-3 to TRBJ2-7; a possible D gene is TRBD1 (6 bases). This CDR3 contains 12 residues. CDR1 is ENHRY, CDR2 SYGVKD, per germline. Trimming removed 10 bases from V and 3 bases from J, with 13 bases in between.

The chain combines TRBV7-9 with TRBJ2-1; 7 nucleotides agree with TRBD1. In germline, CDR1 is SEHNR, CDR2 FQNEAQ (reference sequence). The CDR3 has 15 residues. V dropped 5 bases and J dropped 0; count of bases not matched to a gene: 4. CDR3 nucleotide sequence: TGTGCCAGCAGCATGGGACAGAGCTCCTACAATGAGCAGTTCTTC. It is translated as CASSMGQSSYNEQFF.

The genes are TRBV9 and TRBJ2-3, with 13 nucleotides matching TRBD2. The CDR3 is 19 amino acids. Unmatched junction bases numbered 8, after V lost 0 bases and J lost 1 base. In germline, CDR1 is SGDLS, CDR2 YYNGEE. The CDR3 is CASSVAGLAGVYRTDTQYF. As DNA, the CDR3 is TGTGCCAGCAGCGTAGCTGGACTAGCGGGAGTGTATCGCACAGATACGCAGTATTTT. The variable domain in full, with the rest retrieved from reference TRBV9 and TRBJ2-3, is DSGVTQTPKHLITATGQRVTLRCSPRSGDLSVYWYQQSLDQGLQFLIQYYNGEERAKGNILERFSAQQFPDLHSELNLSSLELGDSALYFCASSVAGLAGVYRTDTQYFGPGTRLTVL.

The rearrangement joins TRBV12-5 to TRBJ2-3; D may be TRBD1 (5 bases). Germline V gene data show CDR1 as LGHNT and CDR2 as FRNRAP. V was cut by 1 base and J by 2 bases, with 25 bases left in between. CDR3 size: 20 residues. The CDR3 DNA follows: TGTGCTAGTGGTTTGGCCAACAAACACCAAACAGGAGAGTTCACAGATACGCAGTATTTT. Translating it yields CASGLANKHQTGEFTDTQYF.

This clone has only a few counts. The chain carries TRBV5-6 and TRBJ2-6; the D is unclear. The CDR3 has 15 residues. Trimming removed 1 base from V and 6 bases from J, with 11 bases in between. The germline CDR1 and CDR2 sequences are SGHDT and YYEEEE. The CDR3 DNA reads as TGTGCCAGCAGCTTGACAAGTCTGAAGGCCAACGTCCTGACTTTC. Translating it yields CASSLTSLKANVLTF.

The chain recombines TRBV4-1 with TRBJ2-7; maybe TRBD2 (6 bases). Trimming took 4 bases from V and 6 from J, leaving 19 bases between them. The CDR3 runs to 15 residues. Germline loops: CDR1 MGHRA, CDR2 YSYEKL. The CDR3 DNA reads as TGCGCCAGCAGCCGACTCGGGGGTACCAACGCCGAGCAGTACTTC. It yields the protein CASSRLGGTNAEQYF.

This clone was seen a handful of times. This chain links TRBV14 with TRBJ2-7; no definite D call. The CDR3 contains 11 residues. V dropped 5 bases and J dropped 3 bases, with 5 bases sitting between them. The germline CDR1 and CDR2 sequences are SGHDN and FVKESK. The CDR3 protein is CASSSRYEQYF. CDR3 in DNA: TGTGCCAGCAGCTCGCGCTACGAGCAGTACTTC. Looking up the rest from reference TRBV14 and TRBJ2-7 gives the full variable domain: EAGVTQFPSHSVIEKGQTVTLRCDPISGHDNLYWYRRVMGKEIKFLLHFVKESKQDESGMPNNRFLAERTGGTYSTLKVQPAELEDSGVYFCASSSRYEQYFGPGTRLTVT.

This clone was recorded a few times. The rearrangement uses TRBV11-3 and TRBJ1-1; D might be TRBD1 (5 bases). The CDR3 extends over 19 amino acids. Germline V CDR1 and CDR2: SGHNT, YENEEA. The ends were cut back, 4 bases at V and 3 bases at J, with 27 bases in the middle. CDR3 sequence: CASSYLPIGRSGGDTEAFF. CDR3 coding DNA: TGTGCCAGCAGCTATCTGCCCATAGGACGATCGGGGGGGGACACTGAAGCTTTCTTT. The full variable domain, rest sourced from reference TRBV11-3 and TRBJ1-1, is EAGVVQSPRYKIIEKKQPVAFWCNPISGHNTLYWYLQNLGQGPELLIRYENEEAVDDSQLPKDRFSAERLKGVDSTLKIQPAELGDSAVYLCASSYLPIGRSGGDTEAFFGQGTRLTVV.

The genes are TRBV25-1 and TRBJ1-5, with a weak D call TRBD1 (6 bases). Looked up from germline, CDR1 is MGHDK and CDR2 is SYGVNS. The CDR3 is made up of 15 amino acids. Trimming stripped 2 bases from V and 4 bases from J, with 12 bases between. CDR3 DNA sequence: TGTGCCAGCAGTGAAACAGGGAGGGAGAATCAGCCCCAGCATTTT. It translates to CASSETGRENQPQHF.

The V gene is TRBV29-1, the J gene TRBJ1-5, with a possible D match to TRBD1 (5 bases). V shed 5 bases and J shed 9 bases, with 17 bases lying between them. The germline CDR1 and CDR2 sequences are SQVTM and ANQGSEA. The CDR3 contains 13 residues. CDR3 DNA sequence: TGCAGCGTTCGTTCAGGCCCCCAGGGGCCCCAGCATTTT. This gives the protein CSVRSGPQGPQHF.

The chain employs TRBV12-5 and TRBJ2-1; no definite D call. The CDR3 extends over 14 amino acids. CDR1 LGHNT and CDR2 FRNRAP come from the germline V gene. V lost 7 bases, J lost 7 bases, and 17 bases lay in between. The CDR3 is CASALLDSGNEQFF. The CDR3 DNA reads TGTGCTAGTGCCCTTTTAGACTCGGGTAATGAGCAGTTCTTC.

This clone was counted only a few times. The chain uses TRBV9 and TRBJ2-1, with TRBD2 identical over 9 bases. CDR3 length: 16 amino acids. V dropped 0 bases and J dropped 2; count of bases not matched to a gene: 3. Germline V gene sequence: CDR1 SGDLS, CDR2 YYNGEE. DNA of the CDR3: TGTGCCAGCAGCGTAGACAGCGGGAGGACCTACAATGAGCAGTTCTTC. The encoded protein is CASSVDSGRTYNEQFF. The whole variable domain, remainder taken from reference TRBV9 and TRBJ2-1, is DSGVTQTPKHLITATGQRVTLRCSPRSGDLSVYWYQQSLDQGLQFLIQYYNGEERAKGNILERFSAQQFPDLHSELNLSSLELGDSALYFCASSVDSGRTYNEQFFGPGTRLTVL.

This clone appeared a few times. The chain carries TRBV18 and TRBJ2-5; perhaps TRBD2 as D (6 bases). The CDR3 totals 12 residues. The germline CDR1 and CDR2 sequences are KGHSH and LQKENI. Trimming stripped 6 bases from V and 3 bases from J, with 8 bases between. The CDR3 sequence: CASSGTEETQYF. The CDR3 DNA is TGTGCCAGCTCCGGGACTGAAGAGACCCAGTACTTC.

The J gene is TRBJ2-1, the V gene TRBV4-1, with a tentative D call TRBD2 (6 bases). CDR1 is MGHRA and CDR2 is YSYEKL in the germline V gene. There are 16 residues in the CDR3. The V and J ends lost 5 bases and 0 bases respectively, with 14 bases between them. The CDR3 sequence: CASSWRGASSYNEQFF. The DNA of the CDR3 is TGCGCCAGCAGCTGGCGGGGCGCAAGCTCCTACAATGAGCAGTTCTTC.